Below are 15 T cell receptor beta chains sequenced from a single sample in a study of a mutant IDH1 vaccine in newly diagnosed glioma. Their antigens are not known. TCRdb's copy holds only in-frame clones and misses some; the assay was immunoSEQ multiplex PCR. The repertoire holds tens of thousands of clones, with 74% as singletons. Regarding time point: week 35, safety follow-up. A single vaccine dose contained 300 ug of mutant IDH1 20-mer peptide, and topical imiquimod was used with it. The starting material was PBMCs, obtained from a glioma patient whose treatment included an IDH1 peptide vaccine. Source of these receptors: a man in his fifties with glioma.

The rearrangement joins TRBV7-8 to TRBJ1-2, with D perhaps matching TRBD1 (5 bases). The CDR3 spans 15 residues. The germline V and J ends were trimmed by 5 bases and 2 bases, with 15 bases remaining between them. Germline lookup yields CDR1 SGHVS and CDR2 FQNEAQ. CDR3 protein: CASSPQGKGNYGYTF. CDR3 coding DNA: TGTGCCAGCAGCCCGCAGGGCAAGGGGAACTATGGCTACACCTTC.

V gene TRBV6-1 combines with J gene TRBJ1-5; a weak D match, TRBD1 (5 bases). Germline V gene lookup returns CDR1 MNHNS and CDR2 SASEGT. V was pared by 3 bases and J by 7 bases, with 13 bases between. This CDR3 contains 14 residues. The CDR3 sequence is CASSEGGEGQPQHF. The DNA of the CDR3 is TGTGCCAGCAGTGAGGGAGGGGAAGGCCAGCCCCAGCATTTT.

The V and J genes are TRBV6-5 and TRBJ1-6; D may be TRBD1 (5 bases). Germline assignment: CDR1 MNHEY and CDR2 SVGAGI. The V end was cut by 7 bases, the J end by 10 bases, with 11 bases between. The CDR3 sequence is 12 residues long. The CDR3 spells CASNQRDSPLHF. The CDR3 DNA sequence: TGTGCCAGCAACCAGAGGGACTCACCCCTCCACTTT.

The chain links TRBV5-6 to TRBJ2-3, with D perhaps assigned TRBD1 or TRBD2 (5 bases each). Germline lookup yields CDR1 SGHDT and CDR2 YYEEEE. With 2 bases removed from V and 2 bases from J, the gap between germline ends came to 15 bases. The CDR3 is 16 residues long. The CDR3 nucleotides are TGTGCCAGCAGCTTAATCGGGGCACGGGCCACAGATACGCAGTATTTT. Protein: CASSLIGARATDTQYF.

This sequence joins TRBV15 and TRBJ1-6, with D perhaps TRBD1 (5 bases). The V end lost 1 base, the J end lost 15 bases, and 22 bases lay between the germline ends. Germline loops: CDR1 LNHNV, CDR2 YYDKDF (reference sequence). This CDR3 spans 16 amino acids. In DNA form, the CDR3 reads TGTGCCACCAGCAGAGGGTCCGGGGGGAAGCTAGCAGGCCTCCACTTT. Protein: CATSRGSGGKLAGLHF. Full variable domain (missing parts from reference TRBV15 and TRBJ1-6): DAMVIQNPRYQVTQFGKPVTLSCSQTLNHNVMYWYQQKSSQAPKLLFHYYDKDFNNEADTPDNFQSRRPNTSFCFLDIRSPGLGDTAMYLCATSRGSGGKLAGLHFGNGTRLTVT.

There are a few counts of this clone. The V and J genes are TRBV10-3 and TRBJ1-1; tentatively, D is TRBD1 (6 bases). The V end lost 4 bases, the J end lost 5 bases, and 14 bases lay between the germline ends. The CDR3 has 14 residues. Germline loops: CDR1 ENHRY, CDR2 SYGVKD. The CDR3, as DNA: TGTGCCATCAGTGCTGGGGGGGGGCGGACTGAAGCTTTCTTT. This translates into CAISAGGGRTEAFF.

The CDR3: CSVERWRASNYGYTF. The CDR3 bases are TGCAGCGTTGAAAGGTGGCGGGCCTCTAACTATGGCTACACCTTC. The rearrangement uses TRBV29-1 and TRBJ1-2, with no clear D. From germline, CDR1 is SQVTM and CDR2 ANQGSEA. The CDR3 totals 15 residues. Trimming cost V 2 bases and J 0 bases, with 13 bases left between them. Filled out from reference TRBV29-1 and TRBJ1-2, the complete variable domain reads SAVISQKPSRDICQRGTSLTIQCQVDSQVTMMFWYRQQPGQSLTLIATANQGSEATYESGFVIDKFPISRPNLTFSTLTVSNMSPEDSSIYLCSVERWRASNYGYTFGSGTRLTVV.

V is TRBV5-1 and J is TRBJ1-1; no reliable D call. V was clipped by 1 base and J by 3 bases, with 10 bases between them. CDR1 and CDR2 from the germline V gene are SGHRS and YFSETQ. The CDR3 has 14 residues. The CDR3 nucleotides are TGCGCCAGCAGCTTGACCTCGGCGGACACTGAAGCTTTCTTT. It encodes CASSLTSADTEAFF.

The CDR3 here is CASSEARGGGTEAFF. As DNA, the CDR3 is TGTGCCAGCAGTGAAGCGAGAGGCGGCGGCACTGAAGCTTTCTTT. This chain joins TRBV6-1 and TRBJ1-1; D remains unclear. Germline loops: CDR1 MNHNS, CDR2 SASEGT. The CDR3 has 15 amino acids. The ends were cut back, 0 bases at V and 4 bases at J, with 12 bases in the middle.

CDR3 protein: CAWSREGVRNSPLHF. DNA for the CDR3: TGTGCCTGGAGTAGAGAGGGGGTTCGTAATTCACCCCTCCACTTT. J is TRBJ1-6 and V is TRBV30; tentatively, D is TRBD1 (6 bases). Trimming stripped 2 bases from V and 6 bases from J, with 14 bases between. CDR1 GTSNPN and CDR2 SVGIG come from the germline V gene (reference sequence). CDR3 size: 15 residues.

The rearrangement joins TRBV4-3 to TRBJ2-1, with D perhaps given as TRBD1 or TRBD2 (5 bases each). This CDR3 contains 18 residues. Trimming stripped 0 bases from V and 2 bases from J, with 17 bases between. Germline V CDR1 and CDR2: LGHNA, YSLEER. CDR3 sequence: CASSQEEGTSETYNEQFF. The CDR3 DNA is TGCGCCAGCAGCCAAGAGGAAGGGACGAGTGAGACCTACAATGAGCAGTTCTTC.

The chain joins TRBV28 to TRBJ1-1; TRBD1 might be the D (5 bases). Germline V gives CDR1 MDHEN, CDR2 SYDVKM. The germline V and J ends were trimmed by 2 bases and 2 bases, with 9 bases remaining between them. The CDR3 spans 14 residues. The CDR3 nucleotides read TGTGCCAGCAGTTTAGGTGGACACAACACTGAAGCTTTCTTT. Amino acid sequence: CASSLGGHNTEAFF.

CDR3: CASSLKDTQYF. For the CDR3, the DNA is TGTGCCAGCAGCTTGAAAGATACGCAGTATTTT. J is TRBJ2-3 and V is TRBV5-6; D gene unclear. The ends were cut back, 1 base at V and 5 bases at J, with 2 bases in the middle. The CDR3 consists of 11 residues. Germline CDR1 reads SGHDT; CDR2 reads YYEEEE.

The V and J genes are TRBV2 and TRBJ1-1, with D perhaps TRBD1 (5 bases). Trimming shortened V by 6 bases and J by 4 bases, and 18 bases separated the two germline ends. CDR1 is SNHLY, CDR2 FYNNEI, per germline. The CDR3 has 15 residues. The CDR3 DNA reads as TGTGCCAGCAGCCGGTTTCCAGGGCAGGGCACTGAAGCTTTCTTT. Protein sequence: CASSRFPGQGTEAFF.

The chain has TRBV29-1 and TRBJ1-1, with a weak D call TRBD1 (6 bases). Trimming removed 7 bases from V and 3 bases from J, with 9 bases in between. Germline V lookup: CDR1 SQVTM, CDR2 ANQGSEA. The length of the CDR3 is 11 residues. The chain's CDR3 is CSDQGYTEAFF. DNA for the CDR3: TGCAGCGACCAGGGGTACACTGAAGCTTTCTTT. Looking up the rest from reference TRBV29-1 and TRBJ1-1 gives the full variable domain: SAVISQKPSRDICQRGTSLTIQCQVDSQVTMMFWYRQQPGQSLTLIATANQGSEATYESGFVIDKFPISRPNLTFSTLTVSNMSPEDSSIYLCSDQGYTEAFFGQGTRLTVV.